This T cell receptor (beta chain) comes out of a study of spatial heterogeneity in lung cancer. Whole-study context: The study consistently detected more beta-chain than alpha-chain sequences.

There are many counts of this clonotype. Unique molecular identifiers, one per molecule, were present on every TCR cDNA molecule. TCRdb redid the calling of the 5' RACE reads with MiXCR, one entry per CDR3 protein. The sample has over 10,000 distinct CDR3 sequences; 14% are singletons. Time point: sample taken at primary tumor resection. The sequenced material consisted of unsorted whole RNA from tumor, nontumor lung or frozen PBMC. The trim removed 4 bases at V and 4 bases at J, leaving 5 bases unmatched. The CDR3 contains 16 residues. Germline V gene lookup returns CDR1 KGHDR and CDR2 SFDVKD. This chain uses TRBV24-1 with TRBJ2-2; 10 positions match TRBD1. This sequence was found in a male donor with early-stage non-small cell lung cancer. The material was PBMCs, obtained at surgery. CDR3 region: CATSERTGGPTGELFF. DNA for the CDR3: TGTGCCACCAGTGAGAGGACAGGGGGGCCCACCGGGGAGCTGTTTTTT.